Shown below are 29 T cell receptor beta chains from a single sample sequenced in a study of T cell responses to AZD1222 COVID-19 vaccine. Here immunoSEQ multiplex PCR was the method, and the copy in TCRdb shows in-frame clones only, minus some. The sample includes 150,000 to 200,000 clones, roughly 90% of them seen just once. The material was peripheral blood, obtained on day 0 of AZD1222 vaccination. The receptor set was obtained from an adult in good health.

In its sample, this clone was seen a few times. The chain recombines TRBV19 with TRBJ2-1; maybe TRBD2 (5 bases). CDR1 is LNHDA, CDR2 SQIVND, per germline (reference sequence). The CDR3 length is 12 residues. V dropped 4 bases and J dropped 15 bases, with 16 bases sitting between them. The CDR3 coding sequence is TGTGCCAGTAGTACCCGGACGGAGGAATGGTTCTTC. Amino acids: CASSTRTEEWFF.

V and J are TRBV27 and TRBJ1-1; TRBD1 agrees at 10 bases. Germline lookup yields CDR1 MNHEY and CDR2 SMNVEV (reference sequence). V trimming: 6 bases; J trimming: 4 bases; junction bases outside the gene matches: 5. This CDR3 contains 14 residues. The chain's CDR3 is CASRSDRGVTEAFF. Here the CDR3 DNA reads TGTGCCAGCAGATCGGACAGGGGGGTCACTGAAGCTTTCTTT.

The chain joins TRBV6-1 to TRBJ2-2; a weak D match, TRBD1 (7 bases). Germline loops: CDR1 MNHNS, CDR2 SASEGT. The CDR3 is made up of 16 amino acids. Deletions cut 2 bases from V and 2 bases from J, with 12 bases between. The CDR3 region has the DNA TGTGCCAGCAGTGAATGGAGGGGGCGAAACACCGGGGAGCTGTTTTTT. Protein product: CASSEWRGRNTGELFF.

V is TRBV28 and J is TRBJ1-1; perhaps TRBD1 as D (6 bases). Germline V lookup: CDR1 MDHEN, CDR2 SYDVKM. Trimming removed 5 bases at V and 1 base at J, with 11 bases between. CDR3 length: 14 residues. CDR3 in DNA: TGTGCCAGCAGTCCCCCGGACAGGAACACTGAAGCTTTCTTT. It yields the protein CASSPPDRNTEAFF.

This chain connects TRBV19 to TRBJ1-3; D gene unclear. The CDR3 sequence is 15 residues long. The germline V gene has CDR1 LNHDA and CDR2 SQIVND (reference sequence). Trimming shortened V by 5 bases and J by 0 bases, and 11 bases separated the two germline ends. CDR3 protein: CASSSLGSSGNTIYF. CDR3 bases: TGTGCCAGTAGTTCCCTGGGCAGCTCTGGAAACACCATATATTTT.

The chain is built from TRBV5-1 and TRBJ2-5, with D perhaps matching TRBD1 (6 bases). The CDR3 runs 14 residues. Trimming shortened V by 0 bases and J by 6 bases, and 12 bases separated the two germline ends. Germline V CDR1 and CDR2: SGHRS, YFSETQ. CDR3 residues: CASSLGDTSQTQYF. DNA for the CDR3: TGCGCCAGCAGCTTGGGGGACACGAGCCAGACCCAGTACTTC.

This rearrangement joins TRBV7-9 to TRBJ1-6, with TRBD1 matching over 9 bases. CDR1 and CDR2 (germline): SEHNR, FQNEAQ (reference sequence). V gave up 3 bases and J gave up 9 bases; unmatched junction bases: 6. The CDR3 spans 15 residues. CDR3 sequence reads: CASSLATGGGSPLHF. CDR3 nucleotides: TGTGCCAGCAGCTTGGCGACAGGGGGGGGTTCACCCCTCCACTTT.

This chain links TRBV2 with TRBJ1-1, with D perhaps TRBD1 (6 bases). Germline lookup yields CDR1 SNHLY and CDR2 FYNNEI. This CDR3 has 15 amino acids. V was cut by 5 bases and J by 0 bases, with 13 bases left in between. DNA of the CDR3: TGTGCCAGCAGTAACAGGGCAGGGGTGAACACTGAAGCTTTCTTT. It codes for CASSNRAGVNTEAFF.

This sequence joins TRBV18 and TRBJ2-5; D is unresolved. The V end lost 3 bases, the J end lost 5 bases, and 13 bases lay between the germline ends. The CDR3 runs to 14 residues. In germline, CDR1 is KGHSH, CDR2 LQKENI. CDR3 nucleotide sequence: TGTGCCAGCTCACCCATTTCCCTCCGGGAGACCCAGTACTTC. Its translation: CASSPISLRETQYF.

The chain's CDR3 is CASSLGKAYNSPLHF. The CDR3 DNA reads TGTGCCAGCAGCTTGGGAAAGGCATATAATTCACCCCTCCACTTT. V and J are TRBV5-8 and TRBJ1-6; D gene unclear. Germline V gives CDR1 SGHTS, CDR2 YDEGEE. The CDR3 covers 15 residues. The V and J ends lost 0 bases and 4 bases respectively, with 8 bases between them.

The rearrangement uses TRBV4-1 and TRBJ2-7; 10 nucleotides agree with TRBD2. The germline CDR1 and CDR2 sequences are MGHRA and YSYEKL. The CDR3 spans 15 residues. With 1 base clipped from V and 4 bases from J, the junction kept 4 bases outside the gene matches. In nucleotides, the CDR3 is TGCGCCAGCAGCCAAGTACTAGCGGGGCCTTACGAGCAGTACTTC. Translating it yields CASSQVLAGPYEQYF.

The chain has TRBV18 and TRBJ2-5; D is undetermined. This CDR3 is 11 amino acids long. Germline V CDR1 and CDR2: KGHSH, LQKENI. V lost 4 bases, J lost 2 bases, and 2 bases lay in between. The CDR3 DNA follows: TGTGCCAGCTCACAGCAAGAGACCCAGTACTTC. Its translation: CASSQQETQYF.

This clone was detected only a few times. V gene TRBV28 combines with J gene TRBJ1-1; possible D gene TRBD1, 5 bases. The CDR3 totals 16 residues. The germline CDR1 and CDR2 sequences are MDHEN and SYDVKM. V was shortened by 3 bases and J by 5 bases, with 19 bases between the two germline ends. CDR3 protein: CASSFTQASGRTEAFF. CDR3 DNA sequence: TGTGCCAGCAGTTTTACACAGGCGTCCGGTCGGACTGAAGCTTTCTTT.

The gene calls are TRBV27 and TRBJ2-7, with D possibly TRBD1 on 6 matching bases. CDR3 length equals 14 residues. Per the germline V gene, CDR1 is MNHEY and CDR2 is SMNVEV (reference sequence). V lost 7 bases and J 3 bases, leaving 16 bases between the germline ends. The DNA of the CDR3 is TGTGCCAGCACCGCCCGAACAGGGTTCTACGAGCAGTACTTC. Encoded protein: CASTARTGFYEQYF.

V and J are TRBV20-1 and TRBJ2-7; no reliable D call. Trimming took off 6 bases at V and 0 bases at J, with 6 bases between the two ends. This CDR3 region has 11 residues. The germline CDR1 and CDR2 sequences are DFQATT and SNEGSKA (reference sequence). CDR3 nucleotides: TGCAGTGCCTCTACCTCCTACGAGCAGTACTTC. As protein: CSASTSYEQYF.

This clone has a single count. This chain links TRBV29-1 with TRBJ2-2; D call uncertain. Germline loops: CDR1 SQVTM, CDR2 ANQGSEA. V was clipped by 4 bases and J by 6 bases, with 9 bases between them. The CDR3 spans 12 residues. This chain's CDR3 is CSVGIGAGELFF. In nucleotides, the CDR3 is TGCAGCGTTGGAATAGGAGCCGGGGAGCTGTTTTTT.

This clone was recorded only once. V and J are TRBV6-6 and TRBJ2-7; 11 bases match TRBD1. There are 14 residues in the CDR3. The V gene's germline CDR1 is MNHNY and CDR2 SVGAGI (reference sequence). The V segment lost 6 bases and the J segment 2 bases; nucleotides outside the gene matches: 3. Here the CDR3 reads CASSRGQGAYEQYF. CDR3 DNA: TGTGCCAGCAGCAGGGGACAGGGGGCCTACGAGCAGTACTTC.

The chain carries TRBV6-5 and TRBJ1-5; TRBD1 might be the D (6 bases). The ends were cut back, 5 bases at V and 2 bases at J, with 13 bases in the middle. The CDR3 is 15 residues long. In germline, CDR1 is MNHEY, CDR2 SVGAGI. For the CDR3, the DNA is TGTGCCAGCAGTCCCGAGGGGGGGCGCAATCAGCCCCAGCATTTT. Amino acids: CASSPEGGRNQPQHF.

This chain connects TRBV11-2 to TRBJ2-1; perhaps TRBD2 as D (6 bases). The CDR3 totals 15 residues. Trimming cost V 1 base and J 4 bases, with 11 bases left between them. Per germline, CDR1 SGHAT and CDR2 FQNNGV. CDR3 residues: CASSLVRGSYNEQFF. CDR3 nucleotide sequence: TGTGCCAGCAGCTTAGTCCGGGGGAGTTACAATGAGCAGTTCTTC. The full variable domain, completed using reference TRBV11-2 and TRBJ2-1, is EAGVAQSPRYKIIEKRQSVAFWCNPISGHATLYWYQQILGQGPKLLIQFQNNGVVDDSQLPKDRFSAERLKGVDSTLKIQPAKLEDSAVYLCASSLVRGSYNEQFFGPGTRLTVL.

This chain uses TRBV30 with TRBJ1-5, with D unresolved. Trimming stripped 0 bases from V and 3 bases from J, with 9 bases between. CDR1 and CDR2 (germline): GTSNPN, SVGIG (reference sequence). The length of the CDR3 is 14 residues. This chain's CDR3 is CAWSVTLVNQPQHF. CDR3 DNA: TGTGCCTGGAGTGTGACACTGGTCAATCAGCCCCAGCATTTT.

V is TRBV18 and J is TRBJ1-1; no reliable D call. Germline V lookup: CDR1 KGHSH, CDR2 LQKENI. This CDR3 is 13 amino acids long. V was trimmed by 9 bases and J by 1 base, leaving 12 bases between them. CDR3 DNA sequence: TGTGCCAGTTCAATGGGAGGGAACACTGAAGCTTTCTTT. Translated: CASSMGGNTEAFF.

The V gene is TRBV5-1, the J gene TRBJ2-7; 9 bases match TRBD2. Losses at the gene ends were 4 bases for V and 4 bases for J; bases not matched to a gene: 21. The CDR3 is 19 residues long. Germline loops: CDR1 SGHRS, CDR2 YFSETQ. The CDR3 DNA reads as TGCGCCAGCAGCCCAACTCCCCGGCGGGAGGGCCGGGGAGATTACGAGCAGTACTTC. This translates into CASSPTPRREGRGDYEQYF.

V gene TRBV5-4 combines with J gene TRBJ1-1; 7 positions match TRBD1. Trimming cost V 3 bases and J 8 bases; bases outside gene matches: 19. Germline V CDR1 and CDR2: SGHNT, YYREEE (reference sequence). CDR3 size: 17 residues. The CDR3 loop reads CASSSPRQGLRDKEAFF. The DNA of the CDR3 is TGTGCCAGCAGCTCTCCACGACAGGGACTTAGAGATAAAGAAGCTTTCTTT. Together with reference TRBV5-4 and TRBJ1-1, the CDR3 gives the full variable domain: ETGVTQSPTHLIKTRGQQVTLRCSSQSGHNTVSWYQQALGQGPQFIFQYYREEENGRGNFPPRFSGLQFPNYSSELNVNALELDDSALYLCASSSPRQGLRDKEAFFGQGTRLTVV.

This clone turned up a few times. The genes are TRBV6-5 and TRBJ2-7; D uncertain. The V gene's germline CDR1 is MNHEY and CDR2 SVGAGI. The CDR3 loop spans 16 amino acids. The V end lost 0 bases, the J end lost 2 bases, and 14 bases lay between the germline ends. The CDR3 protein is CASSYSGKVPTYEQYF. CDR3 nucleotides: TGTGCCAGCAGTTACTCGGGTAAGGTACCCACCTACGAGCAGTACTTC.

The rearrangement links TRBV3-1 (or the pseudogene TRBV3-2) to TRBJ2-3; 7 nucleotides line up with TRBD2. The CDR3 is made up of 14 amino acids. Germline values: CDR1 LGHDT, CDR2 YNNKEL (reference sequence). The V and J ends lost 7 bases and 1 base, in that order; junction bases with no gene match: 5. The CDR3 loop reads CASTSSGRTDTQYF. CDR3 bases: TGTGCCAGCACTAGTAGCGGGCGCACAGATACGCAGTATTTT.

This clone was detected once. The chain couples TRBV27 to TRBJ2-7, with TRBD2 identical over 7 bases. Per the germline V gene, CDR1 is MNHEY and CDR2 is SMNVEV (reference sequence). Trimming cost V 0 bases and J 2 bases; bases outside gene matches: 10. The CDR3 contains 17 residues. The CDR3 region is CASSLSPASGDTYEQYF. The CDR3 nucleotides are TGTGCCAGCAGTTTATCGCCGGCTAGCGGAGATACCTACGAGCAGTACTTC.

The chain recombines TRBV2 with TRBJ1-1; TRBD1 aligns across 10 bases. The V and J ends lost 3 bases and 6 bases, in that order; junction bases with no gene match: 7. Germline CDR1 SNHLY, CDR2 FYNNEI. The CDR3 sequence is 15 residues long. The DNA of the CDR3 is TGTGCCAGCAGTGATCAGACAGGGGGCCTCTCTGAAGCTTTCTTT. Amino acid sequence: CASSDQTGGLSEAFF.

CDR3: CASSFSGQGEKLFF. The DNA of the CDR3 is TGCGCCAGCAGCTTCTCGGGACAGGGCGAAAAACTGTTTTTT. The J gene is TRBJ1-4, the V gene TRBV5-1, with TRBD1 identical over 9 bases. Germline-derived CDR1 and CDR2 are SGHRS and YFSETQ. The junction had 4 bases not matched to a gene; V was cut back by 2 bases and J by 8 bases. The CDR3 sequence is 14 residues long.

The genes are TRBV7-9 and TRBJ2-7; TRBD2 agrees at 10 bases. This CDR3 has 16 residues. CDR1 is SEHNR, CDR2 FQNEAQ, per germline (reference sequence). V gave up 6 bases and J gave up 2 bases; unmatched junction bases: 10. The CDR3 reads CASSPSTSGITYEQYF. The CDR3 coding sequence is TGTGCCAGCAGTCCTTCTACTAGCGGGATTACCTACGAGCAGTACTTC.